This T cell receptor (beta chain) appears in the sequencing data of a study of a mutant IDH1 vaccine in newly diagnosed glioma. Profiled with immunoSEQ multiplex PCR; TCRdb holds only in-frame clones, not every one. The sample yields nearly 35,000 clones, about four fifths seen once. Sample time point: week 5, during vaccination. Every vaccination contained 300 ug of the mutant IDH1 20-mer peptide and was paired with topical imiquimod. Trimming took off 7 bases at V and 0 bases at J, with 15 bases between the two ends. The length of the CDR3 is 15 residues. CDR1 SGHTA and CDR2 FQGNSA come from the germline V gene. As for this clone: Its antigen is not known.

Sample: PBMCs, taken from a glioma patient whose treatment included an IDH1 peptide vaccine. The chain links TRBV7-2 to TRBJ2-5, with D unclear. This clonotype was obtained from a man younger than 40 with glioma. The CDR3 reads CASTRGPGYQETQYF. The CDR3 DNA follows: TGTGCCAGCACCCGTGGTCCGGGCTACCAAGAGACCCAGTACTTC.